Listed below are T cell receptor beta chains from one sample, sequenced in a study of cytomegalovirus exposure and HLA in healthy donors. The assay was immunoSEQ multiplex PCR, and TCRdb's table has in-frame clones only and misses some. The sample consists of some 180,000 clones, around 75% of them appearing once. Specimen: PBMCs. These receptors were obtained from a female donor in good health and CMV-seronegative. CDR3s include the opening cysteine and the closing phenylalanine or tryptophan. A D gene is named only where the DNA matches it firmly. Clone size is given for some rows only: seen once, a few or many times, or a class if the clone is expanded.

TRBJ2-7 TRBD2 TRBV6-9 . TGTGCCAGCGAGGGGACTAGCGGGAGCGCCCACGAGCAGTACTTC CASEGTSGSAHEQYF
TRBJ2-2 . TRBV5-6 . TGTGCCAGCAGCTTGGCAGTGGTCGGGGAGCTGTTTTTT CASSLAVVGELFF
TRBJ1-6 TRBD1 TRBV2 . TGTGCCAGCAGCGTGACAGGGCCAAATTCACCCCTCCACTTT CASSVTGPNSPLHF
TRBJ1-5 . TRBV19 . TGTGCCAGCACCCCCTGGGGCGTGGGCAATCAGCCCCAGCATTTT CASTPWGVGNQPQHF
TRBJ2-1 TRBD2 TRBV5-1 few TGCGCCAGCAGCTTGATACCGCAAACGGGAGGACCCTACAATGAGCAGTTCTTC CASSLIPQTGGPYNEQFF
TRBJ2-3 TRBD2 TRBV4-3 . TGCGCCAGCAGCCTGACTAGCGGACCCACAGATACGCAGTATTTT CASSLTSGPTDTQYF
TRBJ2-1 TRBD2 TRBV29-1 . TGCAGCGTTGAAGAGGGGCGGGGGGCTGGGAATGAGCAGTTCTTC CSVEEGRGAGNEQFF
TRBJ2-2 . TRBV30 . TGTGCCTGGACCAGGGTCGCCGGGGAGCTGTTTTTT CAWTRVAGELFF
TRBJ2-5 . TRBV7-3 . TGTGCCAGCAGCGTGGGGGGAGGGGGTCAAGAGACCCAGTACTTC CASSVGGGGQETQYF
TRBJ1-2 TRBD1 TRBV30 . TGTGCCTGGAGGGGCGGGGACAGGGGGCAGGATGGCTACACCTTC CAWRGGDRGQDGYTF
TRBJ1-1 TRBD1 TRBV28 few TGTGCCAGCACATGGACAGGAGGTGGCACTGAAGCTTTCTTT CASTWTGGGTEAFF
TRBJ1-5 . TRBV11-2 . TGTGCCAGCAGCCCGGGGGGGCGCATCAGTCAGCCCCAGCATTTT CASSPGGRISQPQHF
TRBJ2-1 TRBD2 TRBV11-2 . TGTGCCAGCAGAAGTAGCGGGAGCTCCTACAATGAGCAGTTCTTC CASRSSGSSYNEQFF
TRBJ1-5 . TRBV27 . TGTGCCAGCAGTTTATACAGGGCGGGTCAGCCCCAGCATTTT CASSLYRAGQPQHF
TRBJ2-7 . TRBV2 once TGTGCCAGCAGTCTCGACAGCACCACCTACGAGCAGTACTTC CASSLDSTTYEQYF
TRBJ2-5 . TRBV5-4 . TGTGCCAGCAGCACCCGAAGCGGAGCAAGGGAGACCCAGTACTTC CASSTRSGARETQYF
TRBJ1-4 . TRBV6-1 . TGTGCCAGCAGAGTTGGAGGGATAGGCGAAAAACTGTTTTTT CASRVGGIGEKLFF
TRBJ1-2 TRBD1 TRBV6-5 . TGTGCTAGCAGCCCAAACCGGGACAGGAGCTATGGCTACACCTTC CASSPNRDRSYGYTF
TRBJ2-7 TRBD2 TRBV5-8 . TGTGCCAGCAGCAACTGGACTAGCGGGAGCTACGAGCAGTACTTC CASSNWTSGSYEQYF
TRBJ2-5 . TRBV28 . TGTGCCAGCAGTTTACAGATCCAAGAGACCCAGTACTTC CASSLQIQETQYF
TRBJ1-6 . TRBV5-1 . TGCGCCAGCAGCAAAAGACACGATTCACCCCTCCACTTT CASSKRHDSPLHF
TRBJ1-4 TRBD1 TRBV10-3 . TGTGCCATCAGTGACTACGGGACAGGAATGTTTGAAAAACTGTTTTTT CAISDYGTGMFEKLFF
TRBJ1-5 TRBD1 TRBV6-1 . TGTGCCACCACGGGGACAGGGCATAGCAATCAGCCCCAGCATTTT CATTGTGHSNQPQHF
TRBJ2-5 TRBD2 TRBV29-1 . TGCAGCGTTGTTAGCGGGAGGGAGACCCAGTACTTC CSVVSGRETQYF
TRBJ1-6 . TRBV7-2 . TGTGCCAGCAGCCTTCGGTCCTCCGGGGTAGGGTCCTATAATTCACCCCTCCACTTT CASSLRSSGVGSYNSPLHF
TRBJ1-2 . TRBV5-5 . TGTGCCAGCAGCTTGGAGGGATCGGACACTGGCGGCTACACCTTC CASSLEGSDTGGYTF
TRBJ2-5 TRBD2 TRBV9 . TGTGCCAGCAGCGCGACTAGCTCAGAGACCCAGTACTTC CASSATSSETQYF
TRBJ1-5 TRBD1 TRBV30 . TGTGCCTGGAGCGACAGGGGAAGGGGTGATCAGCCCCAGCATTTT CAWSDRGRGDQPQHF